Given below is one TCR beta chain in context. This clone's antigen is unknown. No much larger clone exists at a distance of one base, and base qualities are not known. The trial excluded patients who had a history of autoimmune disease or were on systemic immunosuppression. In every dose cohort, peripheral blood was drawn for TCR sequencing at baseline, cycle 4 day 1, and cycle 7 day 1. Samples came from an open-label, multicenter, first-in-human phase I dose-escalation trial of ivuxolimab. The trial enrolled adults with locally advanced or metastatic head and neck squamous cell, hepatocellular, melanoma or renal cell carcinoma. Before TCR sequencing, CD4+ T cells and CD8+ T cells from peripheral blood were sorted into separate populations. This sample was included in a study of OX40 agonist ivuxolimab in advanced cancers. About the full investigation: The costimulatory receptor OX40 (CD134) was targeted by ivuxolimab, a fully human IgG2 agonistic monoclonal antibody. The paper describes the monotherapy dose-escalation part (N ≈ 52 patients) of the phase I trial of ivuxolimab. The point of sequencing TCRbeta in the periphery was to test whether ivuxolimab changed TCR sequence diversity and drove clonal T-cell expansion. Partial responses were achieved by three dose-escalation patients, of whom one had hepatocellular carcinoma and two had cutaneous melanoma. Intravenous ivuxolimab was administered to patients every 2 weeks at six dose levels: 0.01, 0.1, 0.3, 1.5, 3 and 10 mg/kg. Of the approximately 54 patients in dose escalation, about 20 had hepatocellular carcinoma, some 15 had melanoma, 9 had renal cell carcinoma and 9 had head and neck cancer. Prior anti-PD-1, anti-PD-L1 or anti-CTLA-4 therapy was permitted, and checkpoint inhibitors had been received by about 36% of dose-escalation patients. In the dose-escalation cohort, around four fifths of patients were male, and the mean age was 60 years with a range of roughly 20 to 80.

Genomic DNA was extracted from sorted cells for sequencing of the TCRbeta CDR3 region. The immunoSEQ Assay was used to sequence the TCRbeta CDR3 regions. TCRdb retrieved this table from immuneACCESS and kept in-frame rearrangements only. Not all clones are present; in checked studies, unresolved V genes account for under half, and no reason is known for the remainder. Counted in this sample were about 80,000 clones; approximately 83% of them appeared once. The ten largest make up about 2% of the sample. Points the paper makes about the study in general: The antigen specificity of the clonally expanded peripheral T cells was not determined. In partial responders in the 0.1-3.0 mg/kg groups, normalized peripheral clonal expansion was found to be among the lowest, especially among CD8+ T cells. Low levels of normalized T-cell clonal expansion were also shown by some nonresponding patients. After ivuxolimab, CD8+ T cells had more expanded clones than CD4+ T cells on average. At doses of 0.1 to 3.0 mg/kg, clonal expansion of both CD4+ and CD8+ blood T cells was observed from baseline to week 6.

The germline V gene supplies CDR1 SGHVS and CDR2 FNYEAQ. Trimming at the junction amounts to 5 bases on V and 4 bases on J, and the germline ends lie 14 bases apart. From the cysteine through the phenylalanine, the CDR3 covers 15 amino acids. Just CDR3 DNA is preserved here, 45 bases in frame from base 1. The TCR comes from an adult with an advanced solid tumor such as melanoma, head and neck, liver or kidney cancer. The chain employs TRBV7-6 and TRBJ2-2; the D gene is possibly TRBD1, with 6 bases matching. This material consisted of CD4+ or CD8+ T cells sorted from blood, taken in a trial of the OX40 agonist ivuxolimab. The bases are TGTGCCAGCAGCAGCACAGGGTCGAGCACCGGGGAGCTGTTTTTT. Protein translation: CASSSTGSSTGELFF.